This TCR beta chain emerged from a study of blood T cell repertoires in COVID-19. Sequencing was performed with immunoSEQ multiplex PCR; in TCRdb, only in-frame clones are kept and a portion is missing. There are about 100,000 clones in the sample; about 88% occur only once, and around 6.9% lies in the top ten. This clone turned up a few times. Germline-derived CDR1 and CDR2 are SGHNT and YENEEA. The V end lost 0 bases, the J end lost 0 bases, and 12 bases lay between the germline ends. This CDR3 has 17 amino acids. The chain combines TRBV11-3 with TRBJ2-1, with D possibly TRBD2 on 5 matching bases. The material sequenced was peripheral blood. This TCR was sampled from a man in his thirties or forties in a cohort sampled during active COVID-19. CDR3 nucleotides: TGTGCCAGCAGCTTAGATGGCGGGCTCAGCTCCTACAATGAGCAGTTCTTC. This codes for CASSLDGGLSSYNEQFF. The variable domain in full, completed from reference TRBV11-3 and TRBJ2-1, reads EAGVVQSPRYKIIEKKQPVAFWCNPISGHNTLYWYLQNLGQGPELLIRYENEEAVDDSQLPKDRFSAERLKGVDSTLKIQPAELGDSAVYLCASSLDGGLSSYNEQFFGPGTRLTVL.